Listed below are T cell receptor beta chains from one sample, sequenced in a study of T cells after yellow fever vaccination. TCRdb re-called the 5' RACE reads through MiXCR, storing one row per CDR3 protein. The repertoire has more than 250,000 distinct CDR3 sequences, around 6.8% of them found once; the top ten carry roughly a sixth. The input for sequencing was PBMCs, taken about 49 days after the first yellow fever vaccination. These receptors came from a man aged 18-30 years who received the YFV17D yellow fever vaccine. CDR3s include the opening cysteine and the closing phenylalanine or tryptophan. The D gene is left open where the match is weak. Rows may omit the clone size; those that give it use once, few, many or a size class.

clone_size	d_call	v_call	j_call	cdr3_nt	cdr3_aa
few	TRBD1	TRBV6-5	TRBJ1-2	TGTGCCAGCAGGTTACCAGGGGGTCGGGGCGGCTACACCTTC	CASRLPGGRGGYTF
few	-	TRBV5-4	TRBJ2-5	TGTGCCAGCAGCTTGGGGGGGAACCAAGAGACCCAGTACTTC	CASSLGGNQETQYF
few	-	TRBV7-2	TRBJ2-5	TGTGCCAGCAGCTCCGTAACGGGAAGGGATTCCCAGTACTTC	CASSSVTGRDSQYF
few	TRBD1	TRBV6-1	TRBJ2-7	TGTGCCAGCAGGTCATCCGGGACAGGGATTTGGGGGCAGTACTTC	CASRSSGTGIWGQYF
few	-	TRBV4-3	TRBJ2-7	TGCGCCAGCAGCCAAACCCAGTTGGGCTACGAGCAGTACTTC	CASSQTQLGYEQYF
few	TRBD2	TRBV10-3	TRBJ2-3	TGTGCCACAGGGGGACTAGCGGGGGATGGGTCAGATACGCAGTATTTT	CATGGLAGDGSDTQYF
many	-	TRBV5-1	TRBJ2-2	TGCGCCAGCAGCGGGACCGGGACATCGAACACCGGGGAGCTGTTTTTT	CASSGTGTSNTGELFF
many	-	TRBV7-2	TRBJ1-6	TGTGCCAGCATTATCGTAGGGTCCAATTCACCCCTCCACTTT	CASIIVGSNSPLHF
-	-	TRBV6-6	TRBJ2-3	TGTGCCAGCAGTTCTTTCACAGATACGCAGTATTTT	CASSSFTDTQYF
-	-	TRBV6-2/TRBV6-3	TRBJ2-5	TGTGCCAGCAAACACAGTACACGAAGCCGCCAAGAGACCCAGTACTTC	CASKHSTRSRQETQYF
-	-	TRBV7-9	TRBJ2-7	TGTGCCAGCAGCATGATCGTGGGGTACGAGCAGTACTTC	CASSMIVGYEQYF
-	-	TRBV6-2/TRBV6-3	TRBJ2-7	TGTGCCAGCAGTAAGACAGGTTCCTACGAGCAGTACTTC	CASSKTGSYEQYF
-	-	TRBV20-1	TRBJ1-5	TGCAGTGCCCTACGCGGCAATCAGCCCCAGCATTTT	CSALRGNQPQHF
-	-	TRBV7-9	TRBJ2-4	TGTGCCAGCAGCTTAGATCGATGGGGGGTAGCCAAAAACATTCAGTACTTC	CASSLDRWGVAKNIQYF
-	-	TRBV28	TRBJ2-6	TGTGCCAGCAGTCCCTCGGGCAGTTTCATAGCCTTCTCTGGGGCCGACGTCCTGACTTTC	CASSPSGSFIAFSGADVLTF
few	-	TRBV12-3/TRBV12-4	TRBJ1-2	TGTGCCAGCAGGGCCGACTTCGACAGCTATGGCTACACCTTC	CASRADFDSYGYTF
-	-	TRBV5-1	TRBJ2-1	TGCGCCGGGTCTTTGGCTCTAGGGGATGAGCAGTTCTTC	CAGSLALGDEQFF
many	-	TRBV5-4	TRBJ1-2	TGTGCCAGCAGCTTGTCGGGGGGAGGAGGCTACACCTTC	CASSLSGGGGYTF
few	TRBD2	TRBV7-6	TRBJ2-3	TGTGCCAGCAGCTTTCCAGCGGGGGCGGGGACAGATACGCAGTATTTT	CASSFPAGAGTDTQYF
few	-	TRBV11-3	TRBJ2-3	TGTGCCAGCAGCTCTTTCGGGGAGGATACGCAGTATTTT	CASSSFGEDTQYF
-	TRBD2	TRBV4-2	TRBJ2-7	TGTGCCAGCAGCCAAGAGCGGGGGGGGCTCCACGAGCAGTACTTC	CASSQERGGLHEQYF
-	-	TRBV4-3	TRBJ2-1	TGCGCCAGCAGCCAAGACAGGGTCTATCTCAGCTCCTACAATGAGCAGTTCTTC	CASSQDRVYLSSYNEQFF
few	-	TRBV18	TRBJ2-5	TGTGCCAGCTCACCACCGGCTTACGAAGAGACCCAGTACTTC	CASSPPAYEETQYF
few	TRBD1	TRBV20-1	TRBJ1-2	TGCAGTGCCCCTGACAGGGAGAACTATGGCTACACCTTC	CSAPDRENYGYTF
-	TRBD2	TRBV10-3	TRBJ2-1	TGTGCCATCAGGGCTCAGGGAGGGGATGAGCAGTTCTTC	CAIRAQGGDEQFF
many	-	TRBV5-1	TRBJ1-5	TGCGCCAGCAGCTCTGGCGGGAGCAATCAGCCCCAGCATTTT	CASSSGGSNQPQHF
-	-	TRBV7-6	TRBJ2-5	TGTGCCAGCAGCCCCGGACGGATCTTTTACTTC	CASSPGRIFYF
-	-	TRBV7-2	TRBJ2-7	TGTGCCAGCAGCTCTACTACGTACGAGCAGTACTTC	CASSSTTYEQYF
few	-	TRBV12-3/TRBV12-4	TRBJ2-5	TGTGCCAGCAGTTTGAGTCAGATCCAAGAGACCCAGTACTTC	CASSLSQIQETQYF
-	-	TRBV7-2	TRBJ2-5	TGTGCCAGCAGCTCGGAGTACTGGACCCTCCGGGAGACCCAGTACTTC	CASSSEYWTLRETQYF
many	TRBD2	TRBV9	TRBJ2-3	TGTGCCAGCAGCGCCGGCGTGGGACTAGCGTTCACAGATACGCAGTATTTT	CASSAGVGLAFTDTQYF
-	TRBD2	TRBV7-6	TRBJ2-3	TGTGCCAGCAGCCAAAGCGGGGGGGCAGATACGCAGTATTTT	CASSQSGGADTQYF
few	-	TRBV12-3/TRBV12-4	TRBJ2-7	TGTGCCAGCAGCGTAAGTGGCCCCTACGAGCAGTACTTC	CASSVSGPYEQYF
few	-	TRBV7-2	TRBJ1-6	TGTGCCAGCAGCACCTACTCAGGGCCCGCAGGGTCACCCCTCCACTTT	CASSTYSGPAGSPLHF
-	-	TRBV7-3	TRBJ1-3	TGTGCCAGCAGCTTAATGGGGGGCTCTGGAAACACCATATATTTT	CASSLMGGSGNTIYF
many	-	TRBV27	TRBJ1-2	TGTGCCAGCAGTTTATTAGGTCAGGGAGATGGCTACACCTTC	CASSLLGQGDGYTF
-	-	TRBV14	TRBJ1-6	TGTGCCAGCAGCGAGACCCTTCAGGACAGTTATAATTCACCCCTCCACTTT	CASSETLQDSYNSPLHF
few	TRBD1	TRBV20-1	TRBJ2-7	TGCAGTGCTAGCCTCCCGGGACAGGGCGCGTACGAGCAGTACTTC	CSASLPGQGAYEQYF
-	TRBD1	TRBV7-3	TRBJ1-6	TGTGCCAGCAGCCTCCAGGGGGAGTCACCCCTCCACTTT	CASSLQGESPLHF
-	TRBD2	TRBV11-2	TRBJ2-5	TGTGCCAGCTGGGGGCCGGGACTAGCGGGGGGAGCACAGCAAGAGACCCAGTACTTC	CASWGPGLAGGAQQETQYF
many	TRBD1	TRBV5-1	TRBJ1-6	TGCGCCAGCAGCTTGGGACAGGGTTTACGGTCACCCCTCCACTTT	CASSLGQGLRSPLHF
few	TRBD2	TRBV7-6	TRBJ2-3	TGTGCCAGCAGCCCGGGGGGTGGGGATACGCAGTATTTT	CASSPGGGDTQYF
few	-	TRBV5-1	TRBJ2-1	TGCGCCAGCAGAAATTACAATGAGCAGTTCTTC	CASRNYNEQFF
-	TRBD2	TRBV29-1	TRBJ2-1	TGCAGCGTTGCACTAGCGGGTCTGAGCTCCTACAATGAGCAGTTCTTC	CSVALAGLSSYNEQFF
few	-	TRBV6-5	TRBJ2-2	TGTGCCAGCAGTTACTCAATCGCAGGGACCGGGGAGCTGTTTTTT	CASSYSIAGTGELFF
-	-	TRBV28	TRBJ1-1	TGTGCCAGCATGAGCATGGTGAACACTGAAGCTTTCTTT	CASMSMVNTEAFF
few	-	TRBV5-1	TRBJ2-3	TGCGCCAGCAGCTTCAGGGGTACGGAGACAGATACGCAGTATTTT	CASSFRGTETDTQYF
many	-	TRBV18	TRBJ1-1	TGTGCCAGCTCACCGATCGTGGGCCCCGGGAACACTGAAGCTTTCTTT	CASSPIVGPGNTEAFF
few	TRBD2	TRBV5-4	TRBJ2-1	TGTGCCAGCAGCTCCTTAGGACTAGCTAACAATGAGCAGTTCTTC	CASSSLGLANNEQFF
-	-	TRBV7-2	TRBJ1-1	TGTGCCAGCAGCTTCAACTTAGAAGTAGCTTTCTTT	CASSFNLEVAFF